This T cell receptor (beta chain) was sequenced in a study of cytomegalovirus exposure and HLA in healthy donors (dated by TCRdb to 2017 to 2019). Notes on the research overall: An earlier analysis of some 550 of the donors reported 276 Gb of sequence data and 120 million or so unique TCR beta sequences from roughly 200 million T cells. A separate validation cohort of approximately 130 different subjects was used in addition to the approximately 670-subject first cohort. To study patterns of TCR occurrence, a later analysis re-analyzed previously published TCR beta repertoires from just over 650 donors and added high-resolution HLA genotyping. Genome-wide SNP genotypes for about 65% of the roughly 670 donors were used in a later genetic analysis, which treated that subset as a discovery cohort. Every repertoire in the discovery cohort had been generated on one and the same sequencing platform. Approximately 300 gigabases of sequencing data and around 85 million unique TCR sequences made up an early release that covered around 640 HLA-typed donors. In the later analysis, no new phenotypic data were used to find candidate immune exposures; instead, reliance was placed on TCR beta sequences and their occurrence across donors. The study aimed to test whether cataloging public T cell receptors could reveal signatures of past pathogen exposure. The study used immunosequencing to profile the T cell repertoires of hundreds of subjects and linked those repertoires to cytomegalovirus serostatus. An earlier analysis of about 600 of the donors used high-throughput TCR beta sequencing to judge whether each TCR beta V gene segment behaved as functional or pseudogenic. The number of donors typed differed by locus, with roughly 620-630 for A, B, C, DRB1 and DQB1, approximately 500 for DQA1, under 610 for DPA1, and about 450 for DPB1. Class I and class II HLA loci were covered by the typing at four-digit resolution. The genetic ancestry cluster associated with self-reported Caucasian donors included 81% of the roughly 380 genotyped donors. Among some 400 genotyped donors of the cohort, an average of approximately 240,000 unique TCR beta nucleotide sequences was sequenced per donor, of which approximately 18% were non-productive. The study combined high-throughput TCR immunosequencing, statistical association of individual TCRs with disease status, and machine learning to predict cytomegalovirus infection status. Donor age, sex, ethnicity and CMV serostatus were collected together with the repertoire data. Because of strong linkage in the cohort, four to six DR-DQ haplotypes were treated as single units for association and clustering. The research as a whole found: A further reported finding was that TCR beta sequences accurately predicted the HLA-A and HLA-B alleles for most subjects in the first cohort. For the cohort, immune exposure information was limited to CMV serostatus. Most TCR sequences were observed very rarely across donors, whereas some public TCRs were present in many individuals. When HLA alleles, especially DR and DQ, strongly co-occurred, TCR associations were difficult to assign to individual alleles. According to a later genetic analysis, donors in an Asian-associated ancestry cluster had fewer N-insertions in productive TCRs than the approximately 650-donor mean. This cohort had only TCR beta chains sequenced, and the lack of alpha or paired-chain data limited which features could be detected. A cluster of highly shared sequence variants was judged likely to be a technical artifact of the sequencing pipeline. Linkage disequilibrium might explain the correlated functional status among segregating V segments, but an unknown experimental factor could not be excluded. A few of the identified cytomegalovirus-associated TCR beta chains were confirmed in vitro to be specific for cytomegalovirus antigens. The study listed 164 TCR beta chains as associated with cytomegalovirus. In a later analysis, 15,000 to 20,000 TCR beta sequences were associated with specific HLA alleles at a false discovery rate of 0.05. An association between a missense DCLRE1C variant and V-gene and J-gene trimming of TCR beta chains was found in a later genetic analysis and replicated in an independent cohort. In an earlier analysis of some 640 of the donors, most TCR beta V segments were observed in productive rearrangements about 87% or about 30% of the time, broadly matching IMGT annotations. Because some donors lacked HLA typing at each locus, the association tests relied only on the typed subset. The authors suggested that the approach could potentially be generalized to other disease states and immunological phenotypes. Roughly uniform sequencing depth across donors was assumed in presence/absence analyses, although this assumption may not hold. In a later analysis, HLA-associated TCR beta chains showed more clonal expansion and lower generation probabilities than non-associated chains that were equally common. The classifier was reported to diagnose cytomegalovirus status with high specificity and sensitivity in both the original cohort and the validation cohort. In a later analysis, the rate of TCR association differed among HLA loci, with DRB1 alleles having the most associated TCRs and HLA-C alleles having the fewest. Several of the top co-occurrence clusters appeared to be linked to parvovirus B19, influenza, CMV and Epstein-Barr virus, according to a later analysis. In a later analysis, most CMV-associated TCR beta chains were found to appear HLA-restricted, with HLA associations seemingly driven largely by CMV exposure. The earlier analysis of 587 of the donors excluded roughly 17 rarely observed V segments, including chromosome 9 orphons, because counts were too low. Because the 87-base-pair reads could not distinguish some IMGT-functional V segments, including TRBV6-2 and TRBV6-3, those segments were excluded.

The cohort consisted of more than 650 healthy bone marrow donors. Cohort members were all nominally healthy when sampled, although unrecorded immune exposures were likely present. The donor tested CMV seronegative and was one of the 352 seronegative cohort members. A peripheral blood sample was collected from each donor, and TCR beta sequencing was performed on peripheral blood mononuclear cells. Genomic DNA was extracted from the blood cell samples with the Qiagen DNeasy Blood Extraction Kit. As for this clone: Its antigen has not been determined. No much larger clone is present one base from it, and per-base qualities are unavailable.

Receptor libraries were prepared by the immunoSEQ multiplex PCR assay. For the multiplex PCR, a mixture combining 60 forward primers for TCR Vbeta segments and 13 reverse primers for TCR Jbeta segments was used. The CDR3 region of rearranged TCR beta genes was amplified from genomic DNA by a multiplex PCR assay. The Illumina HiSeq System was used to sequence the amplified TCR beta libraries as 87-base-pair reads. On the study's bioinformatics: In a later analysis, approximately 74 million unique TCR beta chains were counted across the 500 to 700 repertoires, and approximately 11 million of these chains were shared by at least two donors. A nearest-neighbor algorithm error-corrected the raw reads and collapsed the reads into unique sequences, merging closely related sequences to remove PCR and sequencing errors. Alignment of CDR3 sequences to IMGT reference sequences was used to assign V, D and J gene segments. For a sequence to be retained, a match of at least six nucleotides to both a V gene segment and a J gene segment was required. Rearrangements were classified as productive when the CDR3 lacked stop codons and remained in frame with V and J, and all other rearrangements were classified as non-productive. Following IMGT convention, CDR3 was defined as the stretch from the second conserved V-encoded cysteine up to the conserved J-encoded phenylalanine. In an earlier analysis of more than 550 of the donors, sequences lacking an unambiguous match to a single V gene segment were excluded. An earlier analysis of a few hundred of the donors called V segments functional above 56.7% productive rearrangements and segregating when the between-donor standard deviation exceeded 5%. A statistical classification framework was built for diagnosing cytomegalovirus status from the catalog of TCR beta chain sequences. V and J gene assignment, in a later analysis, came from comparing TCR nucleotide sequences with IMGT/GENE-DB human TR gene sequences. Using the TCRdist pipeline, a later analysis assigned CDR3 sequences along with most-parsimonious VDJ recombination scenarios. A later analysis defined each TCR beta chain by its CDR3 amino acid sequence plus V-gene family, and excluded reads lacking a unique V-gene family. A later analysis removed 592 highly shared, low-generation-probability nucleotide sequences to deal with suspected cross-contamination and a sequencing artifact. For each public chain, a later analysis derived a clonal expansion index from normalized ranks of inferred template counts within each repertoire. Generation probabilities in a later analysis came from a VDJ recombination model fitted to out-of-frame rearrangements, and those results were checked against IGoR. A later analysis scored TCR-TCR, TCR-HLA and TCR-CMV co-occurrence with hypergeometric tests, applying a repertoire-size bias correction to TCR pairs. In a later analysis, false discovery rates were estimated by permuting HLA or CMV assignments 20 times. In a later analysis, co-occurring TCRs were grouped using DBSCAN, with TCRdist sequence similarity added in when clustering inside HLA-allele-positive subsets. Repertoires with fewer than 30,000 or more than 120,000 public chains were left out of co-occurrence clustering, as were five repertoires with anomalous nucleotide sharing. TCRdb limited this immuneACCESS table to in-frame rearrangements with V and J called. A share of clones is missing; checked studies link under half to unresolved V genes, and the rest is unexplained. The V and J calls and the clone size are those of that table, but D and trimming were determined from the DNA. Present in this sample are roughly 66,000 clones, about 60% of which were seen just once. The ten most abundant clones make up around 3.1% of the sample.

Including the terminal cysteine and phenylalanine, the CDR3 comprises 14 residues. CDR3 DNA only is kept here, 42 bases in frame from base 1. Trimming accounts for 4 bases at V and 1 base at J, while the number of junction bases matched to no gene is 3. According to the germline V gene, CDR1 reads SQVTM and CDR2 reads ANQGSEA. This receptor was taken from a woman in her fifties or sixties in good health and CMV-seronegative. In this chain, TRBV29-1 is recombined with TRBJ2-7; 11 central bases correspond to TRBD1. The sample was PBMCs. The CDR3 region: CSVAGTGGSYEQYF. The bases read TGCAGCGTTGCCGGGACAGGGGGGTCCTACGAGCAGTACTTC.